Following are 25 T cell receptor beta chains from one sample sequenced in a study of PD-L1 blockade in urothelial cancer. Sequenced by immunoSEQ multiplex PCR; TCRdb stores in-frame clones only, minus some. The sample has about 52,000 clones, approximately 77% seen once. Time point denoted: pretreatment peripheral blood. The source was PBMCs, collected around atezolizumab (anti-PD-L1) treatment. These receptors were taken from a man aged 65 to 79 with urothelial cancer.

V usage is TRBV27 and J usage is TRBJ2-7; no clear D gene. The germline V and J ends were trimmed by 5 bases and 4 bases, with 12 bases remaining between them. CDR1 is MNHEY, CDR2 SMNVEV, per germline (reference sequence). This CDR3 is 13 amino acids long. CDR3 bases: TGTGCCAGCAGTCCCCTAGATGTATACGAGCAGTACTTC. Translating it yields CASSPLDVYEQYF.

This clone was observed once. The V gene is TRBV6-6, the J gene TRBJ2-1; D is uncertain. Trimming pared 6 bases from V and 9 bases from J, leaving 9 bases between. In germline, CDR1 is MNHNY, CDR2 SVGAGI (reference sequence). CDR3 size: 11 residues. The CDR3 nucleotides read TGTGCCAGCAGGAGAGGTGGTGAGCAGTTCTTC. Its protein product is CASRRGGEQFF.

In regard to this clone: In the same sample, other DNA sequences code for this CDR3. J is TRBJ2-7 and V is TRBV30, with 7 bases aligning to TRBD2. Trimming took 7 bases from V and 7 from J; bases not matched to a gene: 7. The germline V gene has CDR1 GTSNPN and CDR2 SVGIG (reference sequence). This CDR3 spans 11 amino acids. CDR3: CASGRTGEQYF. The CDR3 nucleotides read TGTGCCTCCGGGAGGACGGGGGAGCAGTACTTC.

V and J are TRBV6-1 and TRBJ1-2; D may be TRBD1 (5 bases). Deletions cut 3 bases from V and 7 bases from J, with 12 bases between. This CDR3 contains 13 residues. The germline gives CDR1 MNHNS, CDR2 SASEGT. The CDR3 region is CASSEGGGRGYTF. In DNA form, the CDR3 reads TGTGCCAGCAGTGAGGGGGGGGGACGTGGCTACACCTTC.

V gene TRBV11-2 combines with J gene TRBJ2-7, with a weak D call TRBD1 (6 bases). V gave up 3 bases and J gave up 3 bases, with 15 bases separating them. Per germline, CDR1 SGHAT and CDR2 FQNNGV. The CDR3 has 15 residues. CDR3 protein: CASSFQGRDIYEQYF. In nucleotides, the CDR3 is TGTGCCAGCAGCTTTCAGGGCAGGGACATCTACGAGCAGTACTTC.

CDR3 region: CASGWTGNNEQFF. The CDR3 region has the DNA TGTGCTAGTGGTTGGACAGGGAACAATGAGCAGTTCTTC. V usage is TRBV12-5 and J usage is TRBJ2-1; TRBD1 matches 8 bases. This CDR3 region has 13 residues. The germline gives CDR1 LGHNT, CDR2 FRNRAP. V was pared by 4 bases and J by 5 bases, with 1 base of the junction left unmatched.

The rearrangement uses TRBV5-1 and TRBJ2-3; 9 bases line up with TRBD2. Germline V CDR1 and CDR2: SGHRS, YFSETQ. The CDR3 is made up of 15 amino acids. V lost 5 bases and J lost 3; bases outside the gene matches: 7. The CDR3 spells CASSSLTSGTDTQYF. The CDR3 DNA sequence: TGCGCCAGCAGTTCGTTGACTAGCGGTACAGATACGCAGTATTTT.

The rearrangement uses TRBV7-9 and TRBJ1-2; 8 positions agree with TRBD1. CDR3 length equals 16 residues. Unmatched junction bases numbered 11, after V lost 5 bases and J lost 3 bases. Germline V gives CDR1 SEHNR, CDR2 FQNEAQ (reference sequence). CDR3 nucleotide sequence: TGTGCCAGCAGCGAAGACGAACGGACAGGGCACTATGGCTACACCTTC. This codes for CASSEDERTGHYGYTF.

V is TRBV10-3 and J is TRBJ1-3, with TRBD1 matching 11 bases. Germline-derived CDR1 and CDR2 are ENHRY and SYGVKD. J gave up 4 bases and V 8 bases, and 4 bases lay outside the gene matches. CDR3 size: 14 residues. CDR3 region: CAIGQGAGGNTIYF. CDR3 DNA: TGTGCCATCGGACAGGGGGCTGGAGGAAACACCATATATTTT.

The chain links TRBV7-2 to TRBJ1-2, with D uncertain. This CDR3 spans 12 amino acids. V lost 1 base to trimming and J lost 8 bases, with 8 bases between them. Per the germline V gene, CDR1 is SGHTA and CDR2 is FQGNSA. This chain's CDR3 is CASSLDGGGYTF. The CDR3 nucleotides read TGTGCCAGCAGCTTAGACGGAGGCGGCTACACCTTC. Complete variable domain (other parts from reference TRBV7-2 and TRBJ1-2): GAGVSQSPSNKVTEKGKDVELRCDPISGHTALYWYRQSLGQGLEFLIYFQGNSAPDKSGLPSDRFSAERTGGSVSTLTIQRTQQEDSAVYLCASSLDGGGYTFGSGTRLTVV.

This chain connects TRBV5-1 to TRBJ2-1, with 8 bases identical to TRBD1. The CDR3 is 15 amino acids. J lost 4 bases, V lost 4 bases, and 7 bases had no gene match. Germline V gene data show CDR1 as SGHRS and CDR2 as YFSETQ. The CDR3 protein is CASSPTGGIYNEQFF. The CDR3 coding sequence is TGCGCCAGCAGCCCAACAGGGGGGATTTACAATGAGCAGTTCTTC.

V is TRBV12-5 and J is TRBJ2-1; TRBD2 matches at 8 bases. Germline V gives CDR1 LGHNT, CDR2 FRNRAP. Germline trimming cut 5 bases from V and 5 bases from J; bases unmatched to any gene: 8. The CDR3 runs 15 residues. The CDR3 DNA reads TGTGCTAGTGGTCACTCGGGCGGGGGGAACAATGAGCAGTTCTTC. Its translation: CASGHSGGGNNEQFF.

In this sample, this clone turned up many times. The chain combines TRBV6-5 with TRBJ2-7, with D possibly TRBD1 on 5 matching bases. The CDR3 is made up of 9 amino acids. Trimming removed 11 bases at V and 5 bases at J, with 7 bases between. From germline, CDR1 is MNHEY and CDR2 SVGAGI. CDR3 amino acids: CAWGHEQYF. The CDR3 DNA is TGTGCCTGGGGCCACGAGCAGTACTTC.

This chain joins TRBV10-3 and TRBJ1-2; 10 nucleotides match TRBD1. The CDR3 contains 14 residues. Germline V gives CDR1 ENHRY, CDR2 SYGVKD. The V gene end was trimmed by 6 bases and the J gene end by 4 bases; junction bases not matched to a gene: 5. CDR3 in amino acids: CAIRGDRGPYGYTF. The CDR3 DNA sequence: TGTGCCATCAGGGGCGACAGGGGGCCCTATGGCTACACCTTC.

This clone was observed a few times. This chain connects TRBV2 to TRBJ2-3; 7 nucleotides line up with TRBD1. Germline trimming cut 10 bases from V and 6 bases from J; bases unmatched to any gene: 13. The CDR3 has 14 residues. CDR1 and CDR2 from the germline V gene are SNHLY and FYNNEI. CDR3 protein: CATSIAGRGDTQYF. CDR3 coding DNA: TGTGCCACTAGTATAGCCGGCAGGGGGGATACGCAGTATTTT.

The gene calls are TRBV27 and TRBJ1-1; the match to TRBD1 covers 8 bases. The CDR3 is made up of 16 amino acids. Germline V gene data show CDR1 as MNHEY and CDR2 as SMNVEV (reference sequence). The V segment lost 0 bases and the J segment 3 bases; nucleotides outside the gene matches: 6. CDR3 sequence: CASSLSTWDRHTEAFF. CDR3 coding DNA: TGTGCCAGCAGTTTATCCACATGGGACAGGCACACTGAAGCTTTCTTT.

CDR3 sequence reads: CASSKRRGQQETQYF. DNA of the CDR3: TGTGCCAGCAGTAAAAGGCGGGGACAGCAAGAGACCCAGTACTTC. This chain connects TRBV28 to TRBJ2-5; maybe TRBD1 (7 bases). V lost 5 bases, J lost 2 bases, and 15 bases lay in between. The CDR3 has 15 amino acids. Germline V gives CDR1 MDHEN, CDR2 SYDVKM.

This clone has just a few counts. The CDR3 is CASSPYRLAGGYAQYF. The CDR3 DNA is TGTGCCAGCAGCCCGTACCGACTAGCGGGAGGTTATGCGCAGTATTTT. The chain combines TRBV7-8 with TRBJ2-3; 13 bases fit TRBD2. The CDR3 is 16 amino acids. The J segment lost 10 bases and the V segment lost 5 bases, leaving 12 bases of the junction unmatched. Per the germline V gene, CDR1 is SGHVS and CDR2 is FQNEAQ. Together with reference TRBV7-8 and TRBJ2-3, the CDR3 gives the full variable domain: GAGVSQSPRYKVAKRGQDVALRCDPISGHVSLFWYQQALGQGPEFLTYFQNEAQLDKSGLPSDRFFAERPEGSVSTLKIQRTQQEDSAVYLCASSPYRLAGGYAQYFGPGTRLTVL.

The chain is built from TRBV7-3 and TRBJ2-5, with a weak D call TRBD1 (5 bases). The V end was cut by 5 bases, the J end by 4 bases, with 11 bases between. The CDR3 extends over 13 amino acids. The germline CDR1 and CDR2 sequences are SGHTA and FQGTGA. The CDR3: CASSPQGGETQYF. The CDR3 region has the DNA TGTGCCAGCAGCCCCCAGGGTGGAGAGACCCAGTACTTC.

This clone came up once. The chain has TRBV4-3 and TRBJ2-7; TRBD1 might be the D (7 bases). The CDR3 spans 14 residues. V shed 0 bases and J shed 6 bases, with 12 bases lying between them. The germline gives CDR1 LGHNA, CDR2 YSLEER. The CDR3 here is CASSQDPQGGEQYF. The CDR3, as DNA: TGCGCCAGCAGCCAAGATCCGCAGGGGGGCGAGCAGTACTTC.

There are a few counts of this clone. The chain is built from TRBV6-5 and TRBJ1-2; 11 bases match TRBD1. V trimming: 5 bases; J trimming: 4 bases; junction bases outside the gene matches: 6. Germline CDR1 and CDR2: MNHEY and SVGAGI. The CDR3 is 15 residues long. As DNA, the CDR3 is TGTGCCAGCAGTCCTGGGACAGGGGGGGGCTATGGCTACACCTTC. Translated: CASSPGTGGGYGYTF.

The chain employs TRBV28 and TRBJ2-5; possibly TRBD2 for D (5 bases). CDR1 is MDHEN and CDR2 is SYDVKM in the germline V gene. Trimming shortened V by 5 bases and J by 5 bases, and 21 bases separated the two germline ends. The CDR3 runs 16 residues. The CDR3: CASSPRGLGELETQYF. Written as DNA, the CDR3 is TGTGCCAGCAGTCCCCGAGGGCTCGGAGAGTTGGAGACCCAGTACTTC. Based on the CDR3 plus reference TRBV28 and TRBJ2-5, the full variable domain is DVKVTQSSRYLVKRTGEKVFLECVQDMDHENMFWYRQDPGLGLRLIYFSYDVKMKEKGDIPEGYSVSREKKERFSLILESASTNQTSMYLCASSPRGLGELETQYFGPGTRLLVL.

The V and J genes are TRBV5-1 and TRBJ2-2; 11 bases line up with TRBD1. The CDR3 has 17 residues. Germline CDR1 and CDR2: SGHRS and YFSETQ. Trimming at V came to 0 bases and at J to 6 bases, leaving 7 bases not matched to a gene. The CDR3 DNA reads TGCGCCAGCAGCTTGGATGGCTGGACAGGGGGCTCCGGGGAGCTGTTTTTT. Translated: CASSLDGWTGGSGELFF.

The genes are TRBV10-3 and TRBJ2-1, with 8 nucleotides matching TRBD2. The CDR3 contains 14 residues. J gave up 8 bases and V 5 bases, and 8 bases lay outside the gene matches. In germline, CDR1 is ENHRY, CDR2 SYGVKD. The chain's CDR3 is CAISSGGLTDEQFF. The CDR3 DNA is TGTGCCATCAGTTCGGGGGGGCTCACGGATGAGCAGTTCTTC.

CDR3 bases: TGTGCCAGCAGCTTGGTGCCGCGTGTGAATTCCTACGAGCAGTACTTC. Protein product: CASSLVPRVNSYEQYF. The chain combines TRBV5-5 with TRBJ2-7; D not certain. Germline V gives CDR1 SGHKS, CDR2 YYEKEE (reference sequence). The CDR3 is made up of 16 amino acids. Trimming removed 0 bases from V and 1 base from J, with 14 bases in between.